Sequencing of this T cell receptor (beta chain) was carried out in a study of beta chain features in type 1 diabetes. The isolated RNA, all of it, was reverse transcribed, so expressed TCRB transcripts were what got sequenced. Sequencing was performed with immunoSEQ multiplex PCR; in TCRdb, only in-frame clones are kept and a portion is missing. The data contain approximately 44,000 clones, 65% to 70% of them singletons. Overall study findings and caveats: The study found that naive, central memory and Treg TCRB repertoires appeared more similar in patients than in healthy donors. Patients with Type 1 diabetes showed moderately but significantly shorter TCRB CDR3s in all four CD4+ subsets. Possibly, sequencing cDNA over-represented cells that had high TCR expression levels.

This clone occurred once. What it binds is unknown. CDR1 SGHRS and CDR2 YFSETQ come from the germline V gene. Trimming stripped 4 bases from V and 2 bases from J, with 16 bases between. The CDR3 totals 15 residues. Specimen: Tregs from blood. This sequence was found in a young woman with type 1 diabetes. The chain carries TRBV5-1 and TRBJ2-7; perhaps TRBD1 as D (6 bases). The DNA for the CDR3 is TGCGCCAGCAGCCCGAAAAGGGGGATCACCTACGAGCAGTACTTC. Amino acid sequence: CASSPKRGITYEQYF.